The 24 T cell receptor beta chains listed next were all sequenced from one sample in a study of blood T cell repertoires in COVID-19 (TCRdb year 2020). The library was obtained by the immunoSEQ multiplex PCR assay. Drawn from immuneACCESS, this table holds only the in-frame rearrangements with V and J called that TCRdb kept. Clones are partly lost; checked studies trace under half to an unresolved V gene and leave the rest unexplained. The sample contains under 300,000 clones, about nine tenths of them found a single time. About 6% of the sample comes from the top ten. Sequencing was performed on PBMCs or T cells enriched from blood (not recorded which). Receptors were obtained from a woman aged 25 to 39 with acute COVID-19.

The V and J genes are TRBV6-5 and TRBJ2-7; D is ambiguous. V dropped 5 bases and J dropped 2 bases, with 10 bases sitting between them. The CDR3 sequence is 13 residues long. Germline V gives CDR1 MNHEY, CDR2 SVGAGI. The chain's CDR3 is CASSRQAAYEQYF. The CDR3 DNA reads as TGTGCCAGCAGTCGGCAGGCCGCCTACGAGCAGTACTTC.

V gene TRBV12-3 or TRBV12-4 combines with J gene TRBJ2-7; D may be TRBD1 (5 bases). The CDR3 runs to 13 residues. V gave up 3 bases and J gave up 4 bases, with 10 bases separating them. The chain's CDR3 is CASSLGPQYEQYF. Here the CDR3 DNA reads TGTGCCAGCAGTTTGGGGCCACAATACGAGCAGTACTTC.

The chain joins TRBV7-8 to TRBJ2-3; the match to TRBD2 covers 9 bases. V lost 5 bases and J lost 1; bases outside the gene matches: 7. The germline V gene has CDR1 SGHVS and CDR2 FQNEAQ. The CDR3 totals 16 residues. This CDR3 is CASSPIAGARTDTQYF. As DNA, the CDR3 is TGTGCCAGCAGCCCAATAGCGGGGGCCCGCACAGATACGCAGTATTTT.

The chain uses TRBV5-1 and TRBJ1-4; tentative D call: TRBD1 (6 bases). V lost 4 bases and J lost 7, with 14 bases in between. This CDR3 comprises 14 residues. The germline V gene has CDR1 SGHRS and CDR2 YFSETQ. The DNA of the CDR3 is TGCGCCAGCAGCCCAGGGGTCTCGGGTGAAAAACTGTTTTTT. This gives the protein CASSPGVSGEKLFF.

This clone was observed once. The chain combines TRBV5-4 with TRBJ2-1; 7 positions agree with TRBD1. The ends lost 6 bases at V and 7 bases at J; junction bases unmatched: 16. Germline CDR1 SGHNT, CDR2 YYREEE (reference sequence). The CDR3 is made up of 16 amino acids. The chain's CDR3 is CASTSALDRSRNEQFF. As DNA, the CDR3 is TGTGCCAGCACCTCAGCCCTGGACAGGTCGAGGAATGAGCAGTTCTTC. Supplemented by reference TRBV5-4 and TRBJ2-1, the full variable domain reads ETGVTQSPTHLIKTRGQQVTLRCSSQSGHNTVSWYQQALGQGPQFIFQYYREEENGRGNFPPRFSGLQFPNYSSELNVNALELDDSALYLCASTSALDRSRNEQFFGPGTRLTVL.

This clone was found once. The V call is TRBV6-5, the J call TRBJ2-1, with 9 positions matching TRBD2. The CDR3 loop spans 13 amino acids. Germline V gene lookup returns CDR1 MNHEY and CDR2 SVGAGI. J lost 7 bases, V lost 4 bases, and 2 bases had no gene match. CDR3 nucleotide sequence: TGTGCCAGCAGTTCGACTAGCGGAAATGAGCAGTTCTTC. Protein: CASSSTSGNEQFF.

Only a few counts were recorded for this clone. This chain connects TRBV5-4 to TRBJ2-1, with a weak D call TRBD2 (6 bases). Trimming pared 4 bases from V and 6 bases from J, leaving 14 bases between. The CDR3 length is 14 residues. CDR1 and CDR2 (germline): SGHNT, YYREEE (reference sequence). Here the CDR3 DNA reads TGTGCCAGCAGCCGGGAGCCCTCTGGCAATGAGCAGTTCTTC. As protein: CASSREPSGNEQFF.

The rearrangement uses TRBV3-1 (or the pseudogene TRBV3-2) and TRBJ2-5; 13 nucleotides line up with TRBD2. The CDR3 contains 16 residues. V lost 4 bases and J lost 5; bases outside the gene matches: 7. Germline loops: CDR1 LGHDT, CDR2 YNNKEL (reference sequence). CDR3 region: CASSPRTSGGVETQYF. CDR3 sequence (DNA): TGTGCCAGCAGCCCTCGGACTAGCGGGGGCGTGGAGACCCAGTACTTC.

This chain links TRBV6-2 or TRBV6-3 with TRBJ2-7, with a weak D call TRBD1 (6 bases). The CDR3 is 13 residues long. The germline V gene has CDR1 MNHEY and CDR2 SVGEGT. V shed 2 bases and J shed 3 bases, with 8 bases lying between them. CDR3 loop: CASSYRGYYEQYF. As DNA, the CDR3 is TGTGCCAGCAGTTACAGGGGGTACTACGAGCAGTACTTC.

The chain combines TRBV5-6 with TRBJ2-6; 7 nucleotides agree with TRBD1. Germline trimming cut 2 bases from V and 0 bases from J; bases unmatched to any gene: 8. CDR1 and CDR2 (germline): SGHDT, YYEEEE. The CDR3 spans 18 residues. CDR3 nucleotides: TGTGCCAGCAGCTTAGACAGGGCTCGCTTCTCTGGGGCCAACGTCCTGACTTTC. Translation: CASSLDRARFSGANVLTF.

This clone occurred a few times. This chain uses TRBV4-3 with TRBJ2-7; D perhaps matches TRBD1 (5 bases). The CDR3 extends over 13 amino acids. Germline values: CDR1 LGHNA, CDR2 YSLEER. V lost 1 base and J 7 bases, leaving 11 bases between the germline ends. The CDR3, as DNA: TGCGCCAGCAGCCAAGTGGCAGGGCGTGAGCAGTACTTC. The encoded protein is CASSQVAGREQYF.

The rearrangement links TRBV4-2 to TRBJ2-7, with TRBD2 matching over 8 bases. The CDR3 spans 16 residues. Germline V gene sequence: CDR1 LGHNA, CDR2 YNFKEQ. J lost 2 bases, V lost 0 bases, and 6 bases had no gene match. The CDR3 reads CASSQDTSGSPYEQYF. Written as DNA, the CDR3 is TGTGCCAGCAGCCAAGATACCAGCGGGAGCCCCTACGAGCAGTACTTC.

This sequence joins TRBV29-1 and TRBJ2-2; 10 bases are a match to TRBD1. The CDR3 has 14 amino acids. V lost 4 bases and J lost 4; bases outside the gene matches: 3. CDR1 is SQVTM, CDR2 ANQGSEA, per germline. In DNA, the CDR3 is TGCAGCGTTGCTTGGACAGGGGGCACCGGGGAGCTGTTTTTT. This translates into CSVAWTGGTGELFF.

The genes are TRBV5-1 and TRBJ2-7; 10 bases align to TRBD1. The germline CDR1 and CDR2 sequences are SGHRS and YFSETQ. The CDR3 length is 14 residues. After removal of 4 bases from V and 4 bases from J, the junction contained 5 bases not matched to a gene. CDR3 sequence reads: CASSMDRGNYEQYF. The CDR3 region has the DNA TGCGCCAGCAGCATGGACAGGGGGAATTACGAGCAGTACTTC.

The V and J genes are TRBV5-1 and TRBJ1-1; D is ambiguous. The CDR3 extends over 14 amino acids. Per the germline V gene, CDR1 is SGHRS and CDR2 is YFSETQ. V was trimmed by 8 bases and J by 4 bases, leaving 18 bases between them. This CDR3 is CASSGALASTEAFF. The CDR3 DNA reads TGCGCCAGTTCAGGCGCGTTAGCGAGCACTGAAGCTTTCTTT. The complete variable domain, with remaining parts taken from reference TRBV5-1 and TRBJ1-1, reads KAGVTQTPRYLIKTRGQQVTLSCSPISGHRSVSWYQQTPGQGLQFLFEYFSETQRNKGNFPGRFSGRQFSNSRSEMNVSTLELGDSALYLCASSGALASTEAFFGQGTRLTVV.

The J gene is TRBJ1-1, the V gene TRBV11-1; TRBD1 agrees at 9 bases. V lost 6 bases, J lost 6 bases, and 8 bases stayed unmatched. CDR1 is SGHAT and CDR2 is FQDESV in the germline V gene (reference sequence). The CDR3 consists of 14 residues. CDR3: CASRIGQGTSEAFF. In DNA form, the CDR3 reads TGTGCCAGCAGGATTGGACAGGGGACCTCTGAAGCTTTCTTT. Looking up the rest from reference TRBV11-1 and TRBJ1-1 gives the full variable domain: EAEVAQSPRYKITEKSQAVAFWCDPISGHATLYWYRQILGQGPELLVQFQDESVVDDSQLPKDRFSAERLKGVDSTLKIQPAELGDSAMYLCASRIGQGTSEAFFGQGTRLTVV.

The chain employs TRBV5-1 and TRBJ2-5; the match to TRBD1 covers 9 bases. J was trimmed by 5 bases and V by 4 bases; bases with no gene match: 3. CDR3 length: 13 amino acids. From germline, CDR1 is SGHRS and CDR2 YFSETQ. In nucleotides, the CDR3 is TGCGCCAGCAGCATGGGACAGGGTGAGACCCAGTACTTC. Protein product: CASSMGQGETQYF.

This chain connects TRBV28 to TRBJ2-1; no definite D call. CDR3 length equals 11 residues. Germline V gene data show CDR1 as MDHEN and CDR2 as SYDVKM. Trimming left V 4 bases short and J 4 bases short, with 2 bases between. DNA for the CDR3: TGTGCCAGCAGTTCGTACAATGAGCAGTTCTTC. It specifies CASSSYNEQFF.

The rearrangement joins TRBV7-9 to TRBJ2-5, with a possible D match to TRBD1 (5 bases). The ends were cut back, 8 bases at V and 1 base at J, with 14 bases in the middle. The germline V gene encodes CDR1 SEHNR and CDR2 FQNEAQ (reference sequence). This CDR3 has 14 amino acids. Here the CDR3 reads CASGSGRTQETQYF. CDR3 coding DNA: TGTGCCAGCGGGTCAGGGCGAACCCAAGAGACCCAGTACTTC.

The chain employs TRBV5-6 and TRBJ1-4; D gene ambiguous. Per the germline V gene, CDR1 is SGHDT and CDR2 is YYEEEE. The length of the CDR3 is 15 residues. Trimming stripped 0 bases from V and 7 bases from J, with 13 bases between. The CDR3 reads CASSLGPGYGEKLFF. The CDR3 coding sequence is TGTGCCAGCAGCTTGGGTCCAGGATACGGTGAAAAACTGTTTTTT.

The table lists this clone with a few counts. The chain couples TRBV28 to TRBJ1-2; 9 bases are shared with TRBD1. Germline trimming cut 6 bases from V and 4 bases from J; bases unmatched to any gene: 12. In germline, CDR1 is MDHEN, CDR2 SYDVKM. This CDR3 has 16 amino acids. Written as DNA, the CDR3 is TGTGCCAGCAGGGAAGCCGGGACAGGGTTTAGCTATGGCTACACCTTC. Translated: CASREAGTGFSYGYTF.

This clone was detected once. The rearrangement uses TRBV30 and TRBJ1-2, with D perhaps matching TRBD1 (5 bases). V lost 2 bases and J lost 0, with 13 bases in between. Per germline, CDR1 GTSNPN and CDR2 SVGIG (reference sequence). This CDR3 region has 15 residues. CDR3 amino acids: CAWSRGLTPNYGYTF. The CDR3 DNA follows: TGTGCCTGGAGTCGGGGACTGACCCCTAACTATGGCTACACCTTC. The variable domain in full, completed from reference TRBV30 and TRBJ1-2, reads SQTIHQWPATLVQPVGSPLSLECTVEGTSNPNLYWYRQAAGRGLQLLFYSVGIGQISSEVPQNLSASRPQDRQFILSSKKLLLSDSGFYLCAWSRGLTPNYGYTFGSGTRLTVV.

The J gene is TRBJ2-7, the V gene TRBV6-5; D may be TRBD1 (5 bases). Germline V gives CDR1 MNHEY, CDR2 SVGAGI. V was cut by 11 bases and J by 3 bases, with 14 bases left in between. CDR3 length equals 12 residues. Here the CDR3 reads CASQGKFYEQYF. For the CDR3, the DNA is TGTGCCTCCCAGGGCAAGTTCTACGAGCAGTACTTC.

V is TRBV4-1 and J is TRBJ2-7; perhaps TRBD1 as D (5 bases). Trimming took 0 bases from V and 1 from J, leaving 7 bases between them. Germline V gene sequence: CDR1 MGHRA, CDR2 YSYEKL. The CDR3 is 14 amino acids. The chain's CDR3 is CASSQEGASYEQYF. CDR3 nucleotides: TGCGCCAGCAGCCAAGAAGGGGCATCCTACGAGCAGTACTTC.